This T cell receptor (beta chain) comes out of a study of OX40 agonist ivuxolimab in advanced cancers. Study information: Participants could have had prior anti-PD-1, anti-PD-L1 or anti-CTLA-4 therapy, and around 40% had some.

The study, taken as a whole, reports: Clones of CD4+ and CD8+ blood T cells grew by week 6 at doses of 0.1 to 3.0 mg/kg. The investigators did not determine what antigen specificity the expanded peripheral T cells had.

With baseline, cycle 4 day 1, and cycle 7 day 1 as timepoints, blood was sampled. The germline V gene has CDR1 SGHAT and CDR2 FQNNGV. V lost 4 bases to trimming and J lost 2 bases; unmatched junction nucleotides: 14. CDR3 length equals 18 residues. Profiled with immunoSEQ multiplex PCR; TCRdb holds only in-frame clones, not every one. The data contain about 79,000 clones, roughly 90% of them singletons. A remark on this clone: Its antigen is undetermined.

The material sequenced was CD4+ or CD8+ T cells sorted from blood, taken in a trial of the OX40 agonist ivuxolimab. The J gene is TRBJ1-5, the V gene TRBV11-2; 7 nucleotides agree with TRBD1. This TCR came from an adult with an advanced solid tumor such as melanoma, head and neck, liver or kidney cancer. CDR3: CASSSLDREISGNQPQHF. CDR3 sequence (DNA): TGTGCCAGCAGCTCACTCGACAGGGAGATATCCGGCAATCAGCCCCAGCATTTT.